This TCR beta chain was obtained from a study of T-cell memory formation after mild COVID-19 listed by TCRdb under 2021. Describing the broader study: TCR sequence clusters from the two donors were found to be largely donor specific. T-cell clones expanding and contracting after mild COVID-19 in two donors were tracked by longitudinal TCRalpha and TCRbeta repertoire sequencing. The cohort comprised two young, previously healthy adult volunteers, one female and one male.

This clonotype was found a few times. Its antigen target is currently unknown. Base qualities are not recorded, but no much larger clone differs from it by a single base. Data came from an Illumina NovaSeq 6000. Using 5'RACE with constant-segment primers, TCRalpha and TCRbeta cDNA libraries were constructed, with sample barcodes and unique molecular identifiers added in the process. RNA was extracted from every sample with Trizol reagent. Libraries were amplified in two PCR steps, with a second sample barcode and Illumina TruSeq adapters added in the second step. The libraries were sequenced on an Illumina NovaSeq using 2 x 150 bp paired-end reads. In the original analysis: The reads were demultiplexed and collapsed into UMI-guided consensus sequences using migec v1.2.7. Using mixcr v2.1.11, UMI consensuses were aligned to TRA and TRB V and J templates and then assembled into clonotypes. A clonotype was counted as expanded or contracted only if both edgeR and NoisET called the change significant, with noise models trained on biological replicates. edgeR calls used a false discovery rate-adjusted p below 0.01 and a log2 fold-change threshold of 1. As an exploratory analysis of dynamics, PCA with hierarchical clustering was applied to max-normalized trajectories of the 1000 most abundant clonotypes. Separately sequenced CD4+ and CD8+ repertoires were used to assign the CD4 or CD8 phenotype of responding clones. TCRdb redid the processing of the public reads, applying fastp at Q25 and MiXCR, and retained in-frame beta chains. Each CDR3 protein appears once, grouped with its most common genes and DNA. Clone size and V and J calls follow TCRdb, not the original study. A total of a few hundred thousand distinct CDR3 sequences appear in this sample, roughly 15% of them only once. Of the sample, about 22% is held by the ten largest clones.

Broad study findings and their caveats: Only a couple of mild cases were covered by the study, and larger cohorts that include severe cases with pre-infection samples were considered necessary. Balanced CD4/CD8 phenotypes were observed for clones contracting from day 15 to 85, whereas a bias towards CD4+ was observed for a second wave of clones expanding from day 15 to 37. Contracting CD4+ clones were found mainly in CM and EM memory subsets, while CD8+ clones were enriched in EMRA. Some responding clones were found in pre-infection memory, which suggests that pre-existing cross-reactive memory T cells took part in the SARS-CoV-2 response. SARS-CoV-2 specificity was not confirmed for the second-wave clones peaking on day 37.

Relative to germline, V is 2 bases shorter and J is 0 bases shorter, with 10 bases between their ends. CDR1 and CDR2 were assigned from the germline V gene (reference sequence) as MNHNY and SVGAGI. There are 15 amino acids in the CDR3, from cysteine to phenylalanine inclusive. Only the CDR3 portion is preserved as DNA: 45 bases, with reading frame beginning at the first base. Ficoll-Paque density gradient centrifugation was the method used to isolate PBMCs. The sequenced sample was PBMCs or a T cell subset sorted from them (not recorded which). This TCR was recovered from a man aged 18 to 35 who had mild COVID-19 (a few samples of this study predate the infection). The sample titles of this study are shuffled in the database, so cell type and time point are left out; the donor was told from shared clones. The V gene is TRBV6-6 and the J gene is TRBJ2-5; tentative D gene TRBD2, with 5 bases matching. The encoded CDR3 is CASSYGGANQETQYF. The nucleotide sequence reads TGTGCCAGCAGTTACGGAGGAGCGAACCAAGAGACCCAGTACTTC.